These T cell receptor beta chains were read from a single sample in a study of blood T cells in healthy people across ages. TCRdb re-derived calls from the 5' RACE reads in MiXCR, one entry per CDR3 protein. The data show about 640,000 distinct CDR3 sequences, with roughly 50% seen just once and 35% to 40% held by the top ten. The material sequenced was blood. All receptors come from a man aged 60-69 years in good health. CDR3s include the opening cysteine and the closing phenylalanine or tryptophan. The D gene is left open where the match is weak. Expanded clones get a size class; other rows say once, few or many, or leave the size out.

TRBJ2-3	TRBD2	TRBV18	-	TGTGCCAGCTCCGGACTAGCCAGCACAGATACGCAGTATTTT	CASSGLASTDTQYF
TRBJ2-1	TRBD1	TRBV29-1	-	TGCAGCGTTGAGAGAAGGGGGCAGGGCAATGAGCAGTTCTTC	CSVERRGQGNEQFF
TRBJ2-1	TRBD2	TRBV10-3	few	TGTGCCATCAGTGAGTGGAGCGGGGGGAGCTCCTACAATGAGCAGTTCTTC	CAISEWSGGSSYNEQFF
TRBJ2-3	TRBD1	TRBV5-1	-	TGCGCCAGCAGCTTACAGGGGGGTGAAGATACACAGTATTTT	CASSLQGGEDTQYF
TRBJ2-7	-	TRBV6-1	few	TGTGCCAGCCTTTCCACCGAGACAGCGATTACCTACGAGCAGTACTTC	CASLSTETAITYEQYF
TRBJ2-7	TRBD1	TRBV5-1	once	TGCGCCAGCAGCTGGGGCGGACAGGGGTCCTACGAGCAGTACTTC	CASSWGGQGSYEQYF
TRBJ2-5	TRBD1	TRBV6-1	-	TGTGCCAGCAGTCCGCGACAGGGTTGGGAGACCCAGTACTTC	CASSPRQGWETQYF
TRBJ2-7	-	TRBV24-1	once	TGTGTCACCAGTGACTATGACAATGAGCAGTACTTC	CVTSDYDNEQYF
TRBJ2-5	-	TRBV7-2	-	TGTGCCAGCAGCTTAGCCAGGGCGGCGGAGACCCAGTACTTC	CASSLARAAETQYF
TRBJ2-3	TRBD1	TRBV28	-	TGTGCCAGCAGTTCAACGGGACAGGGAGATTTAGATACGCAGTATTTT	CASSSTGQGDLDTQYF
TRBJ2-6	TRBD2	TRBV5-1	-	TGCGCCAGTAGAACGGGGGGATCTGGGGCCAACGTCCTGACTTTC	CASRTGGSGANVLTF
TRBJ2-5	TRBD1	TRBV6-6	-	TGTGCCAGCAGTTATCCGCGAGGACAGGGGGTCGGGACCCAGTACTTC	CASSYPRGQGVGTQYF
TRBJ1-2	TRBD1	TRBV6-5	few	TGTGCCAGCAGCCGACAGGGAAAGTTTAACTATGGCTACACCTTC	CASSRQGKFNYGYTF
TRBJ2-1	-	TRBV3-1	-	TGTGCCAGCAGCCCCGGCCTAGCGAAAGCCTACAATGAGCAGTTCTTC	CASSPGLAKAYNEQFF
TRBJ2-1	TRBD2	TRBV5-1	-	TGTGTTTCGACTAGCGGCTTTTGGGGGGATGAGCAGTTCTTC	CVSTSGFWGDEQFF
TRBJ2-7	TRBD2	TRBV9	few	TGTGCCAGCAGCGCCACTAGCGGGGGATTCTACGAGCAGTACTTC	CASSATSGGFYEQYF
TRBJ1-1	TRBD1	TRBV20-1	-	TGCAGTGCATGGGACAGGGGGCGAAACACTGAAGCTTTCTTT	CSAWDRGRNTEAFF
TRBJ2-7	-	TRBV11-2	few	TGTGCCAGCAGCGTGGGCACAAAAAGCGAGCAGTACTTC	CASSVGTKSEQYF
TRBJ2-1	-	TRBV7-2	many	TGTGCCAGCAGCGTGACATTGCATGAGCAGTTCTTC	CASSVTLHEQFF
TRBJ2-5	-	TRBV3-1	-	TGTGCCAGCAGTACGGGGGCATGGGAGACCCAGTACTTC	CASSTGAWETQYF
TRBJ2-6	TRBD1	TRBV29-1	few	TGCAGCGTTGCGAGAGGTTTCTGGACAGGGGGGAATGGGGCCAACGTCCTGACTTTC	CSVARGFWTGGNGANVLTF
TRBJ1-6	-	TRBV6-1	few	TGTGCCAGCAGTGCAGGGTTTAATTCACCCCTCCACTTT	CASSAGFNSPLHF
TRBJ1-1	TRBD1	TRBV9	-	TGTGCCAGCAGCCCCCGACAGGGGTCGAGCACTGAAGCTTTCTTT	CASSPRQGSSTEAFF
TRBJ1-2	-	TRBV10-3	-	TGTGCCACCGAGGAAGGGCCTTTTTCGATGGGCTACACCTTC	CATEEGPFSMGYTF
TRBJ2-7	-	TRBV7-9	-	TGTGCCAGCAGCATTTACAGGGTAATGGACGAGCAGTACTTC	CASSIYRVMDEQYF
TRBJ2-5	-	TRBV12-3/TRBV12-4	few	TGTGCCTCGGTCCGGGGGGCGTCGGGGGAGACCCAGTACTTC	CASVRGASGETQYF
TRBJ2-5	-	TRBV11-2	-	TGTGCCAGCAGTATGGTGAAGGAGACCCAGTACTTC	CASSMVKETQYF